This T cell receptor beta chain was captured in a study of breast tumors, draining lymph nodes, adjacent tissues. Note on this clonotype: Its specificity is not known. This could be a read error, since a much larger clone is one nucleotide away.

Breast cancer patients provided tissue from their axillary draining lymph nodes. From the multiplex PCR reads, TCRdb called clonotypes with MiXCR, one entry per CDR3 protein. The data contain about 180,000 distinct CDR3 sequences, about 33% of them singletons. V shed 10 bases and J shed 3 bases, with 16 bases lying between them. CDR3 length: 14 amino acids. Germline loops: CDR1 MNHNY, CDR2 SVGAGI (reference sequence). Study observations and caveats: Compared with lymph nodes, tumors were less diverse; compared with nontumor tissue, more.

V usage is TRBV6-6 and J usage is TRBJ1-5; D uncertain. Sequencing input: axillary lymph node tissue. The receptor was isolated from a female donor with breast cancer. Some clones in this sample may be carry-over from other donors' samples. CDR3 region: CANTDPGFNQPQHF. DNA for the CDR3: TGTGCCAACACCGACCCGGGGTTCAATCAGCCCCAGCATTTT.